Included here is one T cell receptor (beta chain) sequence, with context. The target antigen is unknown. The data were obtained in a study of graft-versus-host responses after intestinal transplantation. Study-wide context: Each transplant was multivisceral, liver-intestinal, or isolated intestinal.

TCRdb's copy holds only in-frame clones and misses some; the assay was immunoSEQ multiplex PCR. Here the sample spans more than 80,000 clones, about 88% being singletons. Germline V gene sequence: CDR1 MNHEY, CDR2 SVGAGI. The CDR3 is 14 amino acids. V was cut by 5 bases and J by 6 bases, with 14 bases left in between. Findings and caveats of the study: Researchers found GvH clones in recipient marrow, and some showed up first in ileum or blood. Where graft-donor T cell macrochimerism was present, patients had high graft-versus-host to host-versus-graft clonal ratios in allografts.

The receptor was isolated from a human donor who was the organ donor for an intestinal transplant. The genes are TRBV6-5 and TRBJ1-3; D is undetermined. The input for sequencing was unstimulated CD4+ T cells sorted from spleen or lymph node cells, taken before transplant. CDR3 protein: CASSHHKGVNTIYF. The CDR3 DNA reads TGTGCCAGCAGTCACCACAAGGGAGTAAACACCATATATTTT.